This entry concerns a single TCR beta chain. This CDR3 has 13 residues. Germline V CDR1 and CDR2: SGDLS, YYNGEE. V dropped 3 bases and J dropped 3 bases, with 7 bases sitting between them. The data are from a study of CD8 T cells in Susac syndrome. Study-wide background: When blood was drawn, the patients with Susac syndrome were therapy-naive, on corticosteroids, or on intravenous immunoglobulin alone.

Reverse transcription of about 0.5 to 1 ug RNA was carried out with random hexamers. immunoSEQ multiplex PCR amplified TCR beta CDR3 across 54 Vbeta, 13 Jbeta. Each CDR3 protein is one row after TCRdb ran MiXCR on the immunoSEQ multiplex PCR reads. The sample has about 120,000 distinct CDR3 sequences; about 95% are singletons. Input material: CD8+ T cells from PBMCs. This receptor was identified in a human donor with Susac syndrome. The rearrangement links TRBV9 to TRBJ1-5, with unresolved D. The CDR3 nucleotides are TGTGCCAGCAGCGGCCCCTCCAATCAGCCCCAGCATTTT. This translates into CASSGPSNQPQHF.